The T cell receptor beta chain described here comes from a study of T cells after yellow fever vaccination. Study-level points and caveats: The presence of abundant clonotypes contaminating from the bulk population was possible in FACS-sorted repertoires. The appearance of a small share of clonotypes in both CD4 and CD8 compartments was observed.

V was shortened by 8 bases and J by 2 bases, with 18 bases between the two germline ends. CDR1 is MNHNS and CDR2 is SASEGT in the germline V gene. The CDR3 covers 15 residues. Researchers made TCR cDNA using 5'RACE template switching, and this step added a universal primer site and UMIs. TCRdb re-called the 5' RACE reads with MiXCR, one entry per CDR3 protein. The table has about 150,000 distinct CDR3 sequences, just over 6.5% seen once. A remark on this clonotype: Its matching antigen is unknown.

The rearrangement links TRBV6-1 to TRBJ2-5, with D tentatively TRBD2 (6 bases). The sequenced sample was CD4+ T cells sorted from PBMCs, obtained 10 days after the yellow fever booster vaccination. This receptor was taken from a man between 25 and 39 years old who received the YFV17D yellow fever vaccine. Here the CDR3 DNA reads TGTGCCAGCTCACACTGGGGGGTACAACAAGAGACCCAGTACTTC. Its protein product is CASSHWGVQQETQYF.